The 32 T cell receptor beta chains listed next were all sequenced from one sample in a study of blood T cells in healthy people across ages. A second PCR, run for roughly 7 to 11 cycles, used a sample-barcoded 5' primer plus a J-beta primer mix. In TCRdb, the 5' RACE reads were re-called with MiXCR into one record per CDR3 protein. The sample shows some 640,000 distinct CDR3 sequences, around 48% of them seen only once. Sequencing was carried out using blood. The receptor set was obtained from a woman aged 60 to 75 in good health.

The genes are TRBV5-1 and TRBJ1-4; no clear D gene. The CDR3 has 13 residues. CDR1 and CDR2 (germline): SGHRS, YFSETQ. V was trimmed by 4 bases and J by 0 bases, leaving 4 bases between them. Here the CDR3 reads CASSRTTNEKLFF. CDR3 sequence (DNA): TGCGCCAGCAGCAGGACAACTAATGAAAAACTGTTTTTT.

The chain combines TRBV3-1 with TRBJ2-4; D not certain. The tail of the sequence fits TRBJ2-7 better, so the J call may be wrong. This CDR3 comprises 12 residues. CDR1 LGHDT and CDR2 YNNKEL come from the germline V gene (reference sequence). In nucleotides, the CDR3 is TGTGCCAGCAGCTGCAGCGTGAACGAGCAGTACTTC. Its protein is CASSCSVNEQYF.

CDR3 coding DNA: TGCAACCCCGGACAGGGTGGGGTAGGGGAGCAGTACTTC. The encoded protein is CNPGQGGVGEQYF. The chain employs TRBV29-1 and TRBJ2-7, with TRBD1 matching 8 bases. The germline CDR1 and CDR2 sequences are SQVTM and ANQGSEA. The CDR3 loop spans 13 amino acids.

Only a few counts were recorded for this clonotype. This rearrangement joins TRBV10-3 to TRBJ2-1; 11 bases are shared with TRBD2. The trim removed 4 bases at V and 6 bases at J, leaving 8 bases unmatched. The CDR3 extends over 16 amino acids. Looked up from germline, CDR1 is ENHRY and CDR2 is SYGVKD. DNA for the CDR3: TGTGCCATCAGTGTCCTATCGACTAGCGGGATCAATGAGCAGTTCTTC. As protein: CAISVLSTSGINEQFF.

The gene calls are TRBV6-2 or TRBV6-3 and TRBJ2-7; D possibly corresponds to TRBD1 (6 bases). This CDR3 has 14 amino acids. Germline CDR1 is MNHEY and CDR2 is SVGEGT. V shed 6 bases and J shed 3 bases, with 15 bases lying between them. CDR3 region: CASRQGPKLYEQYF. The CDR3 DNA reads as TGTGCCAGCAGACAGGGACCGAAGCTCTACGAGCAGTACTTC.

The genes are TRBV20-1 and TRBJ2-3; the D gene could be TRBD1 or TRBD2 (6 bases each). V was pared by 6 bases and J by 2 bases, with 15 bases between. Germline loops: CDR1 DFQATT, CDR2 SNEGSKA (reference sequence). The CDR3 has 14 residues. The CDR3 reads CSAREHRDTDTQYF. The CDR3 DNA is TGCAGTGCCCGGGAGCACAGGGACACAGATACGCAGTATTTT.

The V and J genes are TRBV20-1 and TRBJ1-2, with D unclear. CDR1 and CDR2 (germline): DFQATT, SNEGSKA (reference sequence). The CDR3 extends over 14 amino acids. Trimming removed 3 bases from V and 0 bases from J, with 11 bases in between. This CDR3 reads CSARASQSNYGYTF. The DNA of the CDR3 is TGCAGTGCTAGGGCCAGCCAATCTAACTATGGCTACACCTTC.

This chain joins TRBV12-3 or TRBV12-4 and TRBJ2-3, with 8 bases that match TRBD1. The CDR3 is 13 residues long. Germline trimming cut 6 bases from V and 10 bases from J; bases unmatched to any gene: 9. The CDR3 DNA reads TGTGCCAGCAGGTTACCTGACAGGGGCCCGCAGTATTTT. Its translation: CASRLPDRGPQYF.

In this sample, this clonotype turned up a few times. This chain links TRBV28 with TRBJ1-5; 7 bases are shared with TRBD1. Germline CDR1 and CDR2: MDHEN and SYDVKM. The CDR3 covers 15 residues. Trimming cost V 7 bases and J 4 bases; bases outside gene matches: 10. The CDR3 DNA sequence: TGTGCCAGCAAGGGGGACAGCGGATTAAATCAGCCCCAGCATTTT. This gives the protein CASKGDSGLNQPQHF.

The rearrangement joins TRBV12-3 or TRBV12-4 to TRBJ1-5; D uncertain. The ends were cut back, 4 bases at V and 2 bases at J, with 18 bases in the middle. This CDR3 comprises 17 residues. The DNA for the CDR3 is TGTGCCAGCAGTTCCAGCCGAGTTTTGGAGGGCAATCAGCCCCAGCATTTT. Its protein product is CASSSSRVLEGNQPQHF.

This chain links TRBV4-2 with TRBJ2-6, with D uncertain. The germline V and J ends were trimmed by 0 bases and 0 bases, with 3 bases remaining between them. This CDR3 comprises 15 residues. In germline, CDR1 is LGHNA, CDR2 YNFKEQ. DNA of the CDR3: TGTGCCAGCAGCCAAGAGCTCTCTGGGGCCAACGTCCTGACTTTC. This gives the protein CASSQELSGANVLTF.

The sample holds one count of this clonotype. At one end the junction does not follow the germline gene, possibly because of a read error. V gene TRBV5-1 combines with J gene TRBJ2-7; D is perhaps TRBD2 (8 bases). CDR3 length: 14 residues. Germline CDR1 SGHRS, CDR2 YFSETQ. In DNA, the CDR3 is TGCACCAGCAGCTTAGCGGGACAGCTCTACGAGCAGTACTTC. Translating gives CTSSLAGQLYEQYF.

This clonotype showed up just once. The rearrangement joins TRBV12-3 or TRBV12-4 to TRBJ2-3, with D uncertain. The CDR3 totals 12 residues. Trimming took 4 bases from V and 10 from J, leaving 12 bases between them. This CDR3 reads CASSSHLLSQYF. CDR3 nucleotide sequence: TGTGCCAGCAGTTCCCACTTACTCTCGCAGTATTTT.

V usage is TRBV7-9 and J usage is TRBJ2-2; the match to TRBD1 covers 10 bases. Germline V gives CDR1 SEHNR, CDR2 FQNEAQ (reference sequence). With 5 bases clipped from V and 0 bases from J, the junction kept 6 bases outside the gene matches. The CDR3 loop spans 17 amino acids. The CDR3 coding sequence is TGTGCCAGCAGCGTACGGGACAGGGGATCGAACACCGGGGAGCTGTTTTTT. Its translation: CASSVRDRGSNTGELFF.

This chain joins TRBV20-1 and TRBJ2-1; TRBD2 matches at 9 bases. V lost 0 bases to trimming and J lost 7 bases; unmatched junction nucleotides: 7. Germline lookup yields CDR1 DFQATT and CDR2 SNEGSKA (reference sequence). The CDR3 totals 15 residues. CDR3 protein: CSARDSLAGTNEQFF. The CDR3 DNA sequence: TGCAGTGCTAGAGATAGCCTAGCGGGAACGAATGAGCAGTTCTTC.

This chain uses TRBV7-9 with TRBJ1-2; D unclear. CDR3 length: 13 amino acids. Trimming cost V 10 bases and J 8 bases, with 20 bases left between them. The V gene's germline CDR1 is SEHNR and CDR2 FQNEAQ (reference sequence). The CDR3 bases are TGTGCCACTTTGGCCTCGGTTTCACGGGGCTACACCTTC. Amino acids: CATLASVSRGYTF.

This chain joins TRBV5-5 and TRBJ1-2, with 11 bases aligning to TRBD1. The CDR3 length is 15 residues. Trimming removed 0 bases from V and 5 bases from J; junction bases left unmatched: 3. CDR1 is SGHKS and CDR2 is YYEKEE in the germline V gene (reference sequence). The CDR3 region is CASSLAGTGGYGYTF. The CDR3 nucleotides read TGTGCCAGCAGCTTGGCCGGGACAGGGGGTTATGGCTACACCTTC.

The J gene is TRBJ2-2, the V gene TRBV7-2, with D possibly matching TRBD2 (5 bases). The V end was cut by 5 bases, the J end by 7 bases, with 11 bases between. The CDR3 is 13 residues long. The germline V gene has CDR1 SGHTA and CDR2 FQGNSA. CDR3 sequence reads: CASSPPRDGELFF. In nucleotides, the CDR3 is TGTGCCAGCAGCCCCCCCCGGGACGGGGAGCTGTTTTTT.

This rearrangement joins TRBV28 to TRBJ1-6; D is unresolved. The CDR3 loop spans 14 amino acids. With 1 base removed from V and 9 bases from J, the gap between germline ends came to 10 bases. Looked up from germline, CDR1 is MDHEN and CDR2 is SYDVKM. CDR3 in DNA: TGTGCCAGCAGTTTATTGTCGGTCGGTTCACCCCTCCACTTT. Translation gives CASSLLSVGSPLHF. Looking up the rest from reference TRBV28 and TRBJ1-6 gives the full variable domain: DVKVTQSSRYLVKRTGEKVFLECVQDMDHENMFWYRQDPGLGLRLIYFSYDVKMKEKGDIPEGYSVSREKKERFSLILESASTNQTSMYLCASSLLSVGSPLHFGNGTRLTVT.

This clonotype was observed a single time. The chain carries TRBV12-3 or TRBV12-4 and TRBJ2-1, with D perhaps matching TRBD2 (6 bases). This CDR3 is 13 amino acids long. The ends were cut back, 8 bases at V and 2 bases at J, with 10 bases in the middle. CDR3 coding DNA: TGTGCCAGCGGTAGCGGACCCTACAATGAGCAGTTCTTC. It is translated as CASGSGPYNEQFF.

This clonotype was observed many times. The chain uses TRBV7-2 and TRBJ2-2; TRBD1 agrees at 8 bases. Germline CDR1 SGHTA, CDR2 FQGNSA. The trim removed 3 bases at V and 5 bases at J, leaving 2 bases unmatched. This CDR3 is 14 amino acids long. The CDR3 DNA follows: TGTGCCAGCAGCTTGGACAGGGTAACCGGGGAGCTGTTTTTT. This gives the protein CASSLDRVTGELFF.

This clonotype has more than one count but fewer than ten. The chain joins TRBV20-1 to TRBJ2-1, with D tentatively TRBD1 or TRBD2 (6 bases each). The V end was cut by 5 bases, the J end by 8 bases, with 16 bases between. The CDR3 is made up of 13 amino acids. The germline V gene has CDR1 DFQATT and CDR2 SNEGSKA (reference sequence). The CDR3 DNA reads TGCAGTGCTCCTAGGGGGGTTTGGGATGAGCAGTTCTTC. Its translation is CSAPRGVWDEQFF.

As regards this clonotype: Just one base apart from a much larger clone, this may be a read error. The chain joins TRBV5-1 to TRBJ1-1, with D uncertain. In germline, CDR1 is SGHRS, CDR2 YFSETQ. This CDR3 has 14 amino acids. Trimming took off 4 bases at V and 1 base at J, with 11 bases between the two ends. In DNA form, the CDR3 reads TGCGCCAGCAGCGTGGAAGGGCCGAACACTGAAGCTTTCTTT. This translates into CASSVEGPNTEAFF.

The chain joins TRBV15 to TRBJ1-1; D is ambiguous. This CDR3 region has 11 residues. V lost 0 bases and J 6 bases, leaving 2 bases between the germline ends. Germline V gene sequence: CDR1 LNHNV, CDR2 YYDKDF (reference sequence). Written as DNA, the CDR3 is TGTGCCACCAGCAGAGATTCTGAAGCTTTCTTT. Protein sequence: CATSRDSEAFF.

This clonotype was seen more than once but under ten times. A read error may be the cause here, since a much bigger clone is one base away. This chain joins TRBV7-2 and TRBJ2-5; D may be TRBD1 (5 bases). This CDR3 is built from 13 residues. CDR1 is SGHTA and CDR2 is FQGNSA in the germline V gene. V lost 2 bases, J lost 11 bases, and 15 bases lay in between. DNA of the CDR3: TGTGCCAGCAGCTTAAATTATAGGGGTAAGCAGTACTTC. This sequence encodes CASSLNYRGKQYF.

The chain recombines TRBV7-9 with TRBJ1-6, with 7 bases that match TRBD1. V gave up 1 base and J gave up 4 bases; unmatched junction bases: 4. Germline CDR1 reads SEHNR; CDR2 reads FQNEAQ (reference sequence). CDR3 length equals 16 residues. CDR3 DNA: TGTGCCAGCAGCTTAGAAGGGACAGCTTATAATTCACCCCTCCACTTT. This codes for CASSLEGTAYNSPLHF.

This clonotype was recorded only once. J is TRBJ2-2 and V is TRBV29-1; no definite D call. The CDR3 runs 11 residues. Germline loops: CDR1 SQVTM, CDR2 ANQGSEA. The CDR3 sequence is CSGLRAGELFF. DNA of the CDR3: TGCAGTGGGTTAAGGGCCGGGGAGCTGTTTTTT.

J is TRBJ2-1 and V is TRBV4-3; TRBD2 matches 8 bases. V was pared by 1 base and J by 7 bases, with 3 bases of the junction left unmatched. The CDR3 runs to 14 residues. In germline, CDR1 is LGHNA, CDR2 YSLEER. Here the CDR3 DNA reads TGCGCCAGCAGCCAAGGGCTAGCGGGTAATGAGCAGTTCTTC. Residues: CASSQGLAGNEQFF.

The V and J genes are TRBV9 and TRBJ2-5; D uncertain. The J call is doubtful: the DNA matches TRBJ2-7 better. CDR3 length equals 16 residues. The germline V gene has CDR1 SGDLS and CDR2 YYNGEE. DNA of the CDR3: TGTGCCAGCAGCGTACGGTCCGGGCAAAGGTCTAACGAGCAGTACTTC. Translation gives CASSVRSGQRSNEQYF.

The chain uses TRBV4-2 and TRBJ2-1, with TRBD2 matching 12 bases. CDR1 LGHNA and CDR2 YNFKEQ come from the germline V gene. J lost 7 bases, V lost 4 bases, and 14 bases had no gene match. The CDR3 runs 18 residues. The CDR3 nucleotides read TGTGCCAGCAGCCGAACTAAGACTAGCGGGAGAGTAGTAAATGAGCAGTTCTTC. This codes for CASSRTKTSGRVVNEQFF.

The chain recombines TRBV20-1 with TRBJ2-7; 13 nucleotides match TRBD2. Trimming cost V 5 bases and J 5 bases; bases outside gene matches: 12. The CDR3 has 16 residues. Germline V gives CDR1 DFQATT, CDR2 SNEGSKA (reference sequence). This CDR3 is CSAHQLAGGTRDEQYF. In DNA form, the CDR3 reads TGCAGTGCTCACCAACTAGCGGGAGGGACCCGTGACGAGCAGTACTTC.

This clonotype was recorded many times. The rearrangement links TRBV29-1 to TRBJ1-2; D unclear. Trimming took 3 bases from V and 4 from J, leaving 9 bases between them. In germline, CDR1 is SQVTM, CDR2 ANQGSEA. This CDR3 is 12 amino acids long. The CDR3 loop is CSVDSHFYGYTF. In nucleotides, the CDR3 is TGCAGCGTTGATTCACACTTCTATGGCTACACCTTC.